The present T cell receptor (beta chain) was sequenced within a study of immune evolution from preneoplasia to lung adenocarcinoma. After pathologic assessment, macro-dissection selected premalignant or tumor cells for extraction. Study findings and constraints: Normal lung had highest clonality; later lesions appeared denser, more diverse. Top clone share appeared to fall from AAH through AIS, MIA, adenocarcinoma.

Assay: immunoSEQ multiplex PCR; the TCRdb copy retains only in-frame clones and omits some. Of roughly 4,200 clones listed, about 86% are singletons. This clone was counted a single time. Its specificity is not known. This TCR came from a person aged 70 to 85 with lung adenocarcinoma. The sample was FFPE minimally invasive lung adenocarcinoma tissue.

The CDR3: CASSPQGADEKLFF. The CDR3 DNA reads TGTGCCAGCTCACCACAGGGGGCGGATGAAAAACTGTTTTTT. The rearrangement joins TRBV18 to TRBJ1-4; 7 positions match TRBD1. Germline assignment: CDR1 KGHSH and CDR2 LQKENI. The CDR3 spans 14 residues. V lost 1 base and J lost 6; bases outside the gene matches: 2.